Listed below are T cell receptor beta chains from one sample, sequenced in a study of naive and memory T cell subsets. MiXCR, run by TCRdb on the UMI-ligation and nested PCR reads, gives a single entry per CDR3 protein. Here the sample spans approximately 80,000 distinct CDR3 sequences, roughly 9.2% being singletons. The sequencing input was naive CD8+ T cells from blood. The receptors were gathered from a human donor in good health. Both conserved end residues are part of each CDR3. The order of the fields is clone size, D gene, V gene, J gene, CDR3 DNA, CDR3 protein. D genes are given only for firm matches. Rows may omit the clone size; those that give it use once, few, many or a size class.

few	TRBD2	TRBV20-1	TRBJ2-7	TGCAGTGCGCCGAGGGAGGGAAACGAGCAGTACTTC	CSAPREGNEQYF
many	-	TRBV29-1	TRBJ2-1	TGCAGCGTTGAATGGGGAAACAATGAGCAGTTCTTC	CSVEWGNNEQFF
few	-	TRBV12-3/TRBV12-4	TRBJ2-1	TGTGCCAGCAGTTTCCCCGGAGACAATGAGCAGTTCTTC	CASSFPGDNEQFF
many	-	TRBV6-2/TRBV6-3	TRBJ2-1	TGTGCCAGCAGCTGGAACTCCTACAATGAGCAGTTCTTC	CASSWNSYNEQFF
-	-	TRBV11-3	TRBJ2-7	TGTGCCAGCAGCTTAGAACGTATGGGGGAGCAGTACTTC	CASSLERMGEQYF
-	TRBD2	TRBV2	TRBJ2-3	TGTGCCATCAGCGGGAAGGAAGATACGCAGTATTTT	CAISGKEDTQYF
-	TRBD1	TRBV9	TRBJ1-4	TGTGCCAGCAGCGGCGGACAGGCTACTAATGAAAAACTGTTTTTT	CASSGGQATNEKLFF
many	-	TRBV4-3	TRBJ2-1	TGCGCCAGCAGCCAACCCCTTCCCGGGACAACTGGGGCCAATGAGCAGTTCTTC	CASSQPLPGTTGANEQFF
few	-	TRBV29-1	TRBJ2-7	TGCAGCGTTGAAGGGGCGGGTGGCCTCTACGAGCAGTACTTC	CSVEGAGGLYEQYF
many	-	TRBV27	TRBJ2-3	TGTGCCAGCTACCCTGGCGGGACGGCAGATACGCAGTATTTT	CASYPGGTADTQYF
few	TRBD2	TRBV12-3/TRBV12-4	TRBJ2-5	TGTGCCAGCAGTTTAGGGCGTAGCGGGAGTAAAGAGACCCAGTACTTC	CASSLGRSGSKETQYF
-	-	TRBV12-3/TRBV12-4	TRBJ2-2	TGTGCCAGCAGTTGGACAGTCGGCTCCGGGGAGCTGTTTTTT	CASSWTVGSGELFF
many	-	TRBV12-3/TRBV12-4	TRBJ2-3	TGTGCCAGCAGTTTTGGTAGCGCCCCTTCCACAGATACGCAGTATTTT	CASSFGSAPSTDTQYF
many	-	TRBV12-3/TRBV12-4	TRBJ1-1	TGTGCCAGCAGCCCCGACTACACGAACACTGAAGCTTTCTTT	CASSPDYTNTEAFF
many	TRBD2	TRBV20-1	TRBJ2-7	TGCAGTGCTAGAGGGGGACTAGGGTCCTACGAGCAGTACTTC	CSARGGLGSYEQYF
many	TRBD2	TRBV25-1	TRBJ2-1	TGTGCCAGCAGTGAGTTTTCGGGACTAGCAAGCAATGAGCAGTTCTTC	CASSEFSGLASNEQFF
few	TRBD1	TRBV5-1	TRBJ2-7	TGCGCCAGCCAACCTACCGGGACAGGGGATGGCGAGCAGTACTTC	CASQPTGTGDGEQYF
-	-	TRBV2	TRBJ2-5	TGTGCCAGCAGTGACGGGCAGAACTACGACCAAGAGACCCAGTACTTC	CASSDGQNYDQETQYF
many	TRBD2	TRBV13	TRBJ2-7	TGTGCCAGCAGCTTATCGGCTAGCGGGACGGTGTACGAGCAGTACTTC	CASSLSASGTVYEQYF
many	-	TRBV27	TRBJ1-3	TGTGCCAGCAGTTTAGGGGGCGGCTCTGGAAACACCATATATTTT	CASSLGGGSGNTIYF
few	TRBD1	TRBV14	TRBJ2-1	TGTGCCAGCAGCCACCTTCCGACAGGGGCCGTCAAGTACAATGAGCAGTTCTTC	CASSHLPTGAVKYNEQFF
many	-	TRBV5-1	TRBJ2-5	TGCGCCAGCAGCTTCCAAGAGACCCAGTACTTC	CASSFQETQYF
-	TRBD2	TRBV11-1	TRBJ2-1	TGTGCCAGCAGCTTAGCAGCGGGAGGTTACAATGAGCAGTTCTTC	CASSLAAGGYNEQFF
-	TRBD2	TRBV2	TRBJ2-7	TGTGCCAGCAGCCGCCTAGCGGGACGCTACGAGCAGTACTTC	CASSRLAGRYEQYF
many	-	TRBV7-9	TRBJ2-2	TGTGCCAGCAGCAATCCCCTAGCGCGGAACACCGGGGAGCTGTTTTTT	CASSNPLARNTGELFF
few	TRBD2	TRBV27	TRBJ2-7	TGTGCCAGCAGCGCACTAGCGGGAGGGCCTGTAGGGTTCGACGAGCAGTACTTC	CASSALAGGPVGFDEQYF
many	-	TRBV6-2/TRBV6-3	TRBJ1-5	TGTGCCAGCAGTTGGGGGGGGCGTAATCAGCCCCAGCATTTT	CASSWGGRNQPQHF
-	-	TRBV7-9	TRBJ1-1	TGTGCCAGCAGCTTAGAGGCAGCTGAAGCTTTCTTT	CASSLEAAEAFF
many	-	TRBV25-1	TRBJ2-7	TGTGCCAGCTCGAGGGGGGCCTACGAGCAGTACTTC	CASSRGAYEQYF
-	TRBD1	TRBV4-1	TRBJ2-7	TGCGCCAGCAGCCAAGATCCGATCCGGGACAGGGGAACCTACGAGCAGTACTTC	CASSQDPIRDRGTYEQYF
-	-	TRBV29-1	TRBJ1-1	TGCAGCGTTGGGGGGGGGCGGGCAACTGAAGCTTTCTTT	CSVGGGRATEAFF
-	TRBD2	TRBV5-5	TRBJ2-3	TGTGCCAGCAGCTATACCGGGACTAGCGGGAGAGAAGCAGATACGCAGTATTTT	CASSYTGTSGREADTQYF
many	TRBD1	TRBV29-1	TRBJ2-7	TGCAGCGTTCTACAGGGGCTTGGGTACGAGCAGTACTTC	CSVLQGLGYEQYF
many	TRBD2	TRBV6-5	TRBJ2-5	TGTGCCAGCAGTTACTCCGAGACTAGCGGGGAGACCCAGTACTTC	CASSYSETSGETQYF
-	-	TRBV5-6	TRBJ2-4	TGTGCCAGCAGCCTTGGGGAATGGAACATTCAGTACTTC	CASSLGEWNIQYF
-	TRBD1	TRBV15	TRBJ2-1	TGTGCCACCAGCAGACCGACAGGGTTCAATGAGCAGTTCTTC	CATSRPTGFNEQFF
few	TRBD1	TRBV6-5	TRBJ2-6	TGTGCCAGCGGAATGACAGGGTTCGGGGCCAACGTCCTGACTTTC	CASGMTGFGANVLTF
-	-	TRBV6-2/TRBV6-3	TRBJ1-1	TGTGCCAGCAGTTACTCGAAGTTGAACACTGAAGCTTTCTTT	CASSYSKLNTEAFF
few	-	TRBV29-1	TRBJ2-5	TGCAGCGTCGACGAACAACAAGAGACCCAGTACTTC	CSVDEQQETQYF
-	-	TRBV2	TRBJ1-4	TGTGCCACCAGTGAAGTCGGCGGGACTTCAACTAATGAAAAACTGTTTTTT	CATSEVGGTSTNEKLFF